One and the same sample provided the 28 T cell receptor beta chains below, sequenced in a study of T cell repertoires in cytomegalovirus infection. TCRdb passed the reads through MiXCR, listing each CDR3 protein once. Here the sample spans a few hundred thousand distinct CDR3 sequences, 40% being singletons. No cognate antigen is known for these TCRs. Sample: cultured PBMCs, taken from culture after CMV antigen stimulation. These receptors were taken from a human donor in good health (CMV status not recorded). Some clones in this sample may be carry-over from other donors' samples.

The chain has TRBV12-5 and TRBJ2-3; the D is unclear. The germline V gene encodes CDR1 LGHNT and CDR2 FRNRAP. Trimming stripped 7 bases from V and 6 bases from J, with 11 bases between. This CDR3 has 12 amino acids. The CDR3 loop is CASAWAPDTQYF. The CDR3 coding sequence is TGTGCTAGTGCCTGGGCCCCCGATACGCAGTATTTT.

This clonotype turned up a few times. V usage is TRBV11-2 and J usage is TRBJ2-2; D is unclear. CDR1 and CDR2 from the germline V gene are SGHAT and FQNNGV. V was trimmed by 1 base and J by 6 bases, leaving 9 bases between them. CDR3 length: 14 amino acids. The CDR3 DNA reads as TGTGCCAGCAGCTTAGTTCGTCAGGCCGGGGAGCTGTTTTTT. Translated: CASSLVRQAGELFF.

V gene TRBV6-1 combines with J gene TRBJ1-1; TRBD1 matches at 8 bases. The CDR3 contains 13 residues. Trimming at V came to 4 bases and at J to 4 bases, leaving 2 bases not matched to a gene. Germline lookup yields CDR1 MNHNS and CDR2 SASEGT. In DNA, the CDR3 is TGTGCCAGCAGTGTAACAGGGGGCACTGAAGCTTTCTTT. It codes for CASSVTGGTEAFF.

This clonotype was seen just once. The chain joins TRBV4-1 to TRBJ2-7, with a tentative D call TRBD1 (5 bases). Per the germline V gene, CDR1 is MGHRA and CDR2 is YSYEKL. V was shortened by 3 bases and J by 4 bases, with 16 bases between the two germline ends. The CDR3 is 15 amino acids. As DNA, the CDR3 is TGCGCCAGCAGCCAGGCGATCGAGGCAGGGTACGAGCAGTACTTC. Translating it yields CASSQAIEAGYEQYF.

This clonotype showed up just a few times. The chain carries TRBV7-8 and TRBJ2-2, with TRBD1 as a possible D gene (7 bases). The CDR3 runs 15 residues. Germline values: CDR1 SGHVS, CDR2 FQNEAQ. The V end lost 4 bases, the J end lost 6 bases, and 15 bases lay between the germline ends. This chain's CDR3 is CASSSRQGLPGELFF. CDR3 sequence (DNA): TGTGCCAGCAGCTCCAGACAGGGACTCCCCGGGGAGCTGTTTTTT.

This chain uses TRBV7-8 with TRBJ2-1, with 7 bases fitting TRBD1. Looked up from germline, CDR1 is SGHVS and CDR2 is FQNEAQ. The CDR3 contains 18 residues. Trimming removed 1 base from V and 6 bases from J; junction bases left unmatched: 15. CDR3 loop: CASSLERSGGYLGNEQFF. In DNA, the CDR3 is TGTGCCAGCAGCTTAGAAAGGTCAGGGGGATACCTAGGCAATGAGCAGTTCTTC. Full variable domain (remainder filled in from reference TRBV7-8 and TRBJ2-1): GAGVSQSPRYKVAKRGQDVALRCDPISGHVSLFWYQQALGQGPEFLTYFQNEAQLDKSGLPSDRFFAERPEGSVSTLKIQRTQQEDSAVYLCASSLERSGGYLGNEQFFGPGTRLTVL.

This clonotype was picked up a small number of times. This CDR3 is CASNTREGTEKLFF. The CDR3 DNA is TGTGCCAGCAATACCAGGGAGGGTACTGAAAAACTGTTTTTT. The V and J genes are TRBV28 and TRBJ1-4, with D possibly TRBD1 on 5 matching bases. Germline lookup yields CDR1 MDHEN and CDR2 SYDVKM. V lost 7 bases to trimming and J lost 7 bases, with 16 bases between them. CDR3 length: 14 amino acids.

This chain joins TRBV5-1 and TRBJ2-7; D gene uncertain. The V end was cut by 6 bases, the J end by 0 bases, with 7 bases between. The CDR3 is 12 amino acids. The germline V gene has CDR1 SGHRS and CDR2 YFSETQ. CDR3 in amino acids: CASIGSSYEQYF. Here the CDR3 DNA reads TGCGCCAGCATCGGAAGCTCCTACGAGCAGTACTTC.

The chain has TRBV25-1 and TRBJ1-1, with D hard to call. CDR1 and CDR2 from the germline V gene are MGHDK and SYGVNS. The V end lost 2 bases, the J end lost 6 bases, and 4 bases lay between the germline ends. The CDR3 spans 11 residues. CDR3 sequence reads: CASSESPEAFF. In nucleotides, the CDR3 is TGTGCCAGCAGTGAAAGCCCTGAAGCTTTCTTT.

The genes are TRBV30 and TRBJ1-5, with unresolved D. V shed 4 bases and J shed 10 bases, with 20 bases lying between them. Per germline, CDR1 GTSNPN and CDR2 SVGIG (reference sequence). The CDR3 covers 14 residues. The DNA for the CDR3 is TGTGCCTGGAAAGGGCGGTGGGCCCAAAGCCCCCAGCATTTT. Protein product: CAWKGRWAQSPQHF.

This clonotype was recorded once. The rearrangement joins TRBV7-2 to TRBJ1-5, with TRBD1 matching 10 bases. Germline CDR1 and CDR2: SGHTA and FQGNSA. The V gene end was trimmed by 5 bases and the J gene end by 5 bases; junction bases not matched to a gene: 3. There are 14 residues in the CDR3. Here the CDR3 reads CASSRQGAHQPQHF. CDR3 in DNA: TGTGCCAGCAGCCGACAGGGGGCTCATCAGCCCCAGCATTTT.

The chain links TRBV9 to TRBJ1-2; D gene uncertain. This CDR3 has 14 residues. With 0 bases removed from V and 1 base from J, the gap between germline ends came to 7 bases. Germline lookup yields CDR1 SGDLS and CDR2 YYNGEE. DNA for the CDR3: TGTGCCAGCAGCGTAGGGATTGGTAACTATGGCTACACCTTC. The encoded protein is CASSVGIGNYGYTF.

The rearrangement uses TRBV7-2 and TRBJ2-7; the match to TRBD2 covers 12 bases. The CDR3 loop spans 17 amino acids. The V and J ends lost 2 bases and 0 bases, in that order; junction bases with no gene match: 5. Germline-derived CDR1 and CDR2 are SGHTA and FQGNSA. In DNA form, the CDR3 reads TGTGCCAGCAGCTTAAGGACTAGCGGGGCCAGCTCCTACGAGCAGTACTTC. It translates to CASSLRTSGASSYEQYF.

J is TRBJ2-4 and V is TRBV7-2, with 9 bases fitting TRBD2. After removal of 3 bases from V and 5 bases from J, the junction contained 5 bases not matched to a gene. CDR1 is SGHTA, CDR2 FQGNSA, per germline. The CDR3 spans 15 residues. The CDR3 DNA reads TGTGCCAGCAGCTTGGCGGGAGGGGCCCAAAACATTCAGTACTTC. Translation: CASSLAGGAQNIQYF.

The chain carries TRBV12-3 or TRBV12-4 and TRBJ1-1; D gene unclear. CDR3 length: 12 residues. The V end was cut by 8 bases, the J end by 10 bases, with 17 bases between. The CDR3 loop is CASSYQYGAAFF. As DNA, the CDR3 is TGTGCCAGCTCCTATCAGTACGGAGCAGCTTTCTTT.

The V call is TRBV12-3 or TRBV12-4, the J call TRBJ1-2; D is possibly TRBD1 (5 bases). The CDR3 is made up of 14 amino acids. V shed 5 bases and J shed 7 bases, with 17 bases lying between them. CDR3 DNA: TGTGCCAGCAGTCAAGGTGCGTGGGGCGGTGGCTACACCTTC. This codes for CASSQGAWGGGYTF.

The rearrangement links TRBV7-4 to TRBJ2-7; possibly TRBD2 for D (5 bases). Trimming took off 5 bases at V and 0 bases at J, with 11 bases between the two ends. CDR1 is SGHVT, CDR2 SQSDAQ, per germline. CDR3 length equals 14 residues. The CDR3 spells CASSQSGLSYEQYF. The CDR3 DNA follows: TGTGCCAGCAGCCAAAGCGGACTCTCCTACGAGCAGTACTTC.

J is TRBJ2-3 and V is TRBV5-4; a possible D gene is TRBD2 (5 bases). The germline gives CDR1 SGHNT, CDR2 YYREEE (reference sequence). The CDR3 is made up of 17 amino acids. Trimming shortened V by 4 bases and J by 4 bases, and 22 bases separated the two germline ends. The CDR3 spells CASSLPEDFRQADTQYF. CDR3 DNA: TGTGCCAGCAGCCTACCCGAGGACTTTCGACAAGCAGATACGCAGTATTTT. Looking up the rest from reference TRBV5-4 and TRBJ2-3 gives the full variable domain: ETGVTQSPTHLIKTRGQQVTLRCSSQSGHNTVSWYQQALGQGPQFIFQYYREEENGRGNFPPRFSGLQFPNYSSELNVNALELDDSALYLCASSLPEDFRQADTQYFGPGTRLTVL.

Ten or more counts support this clonotype. The rearrangement uses TRBV7-2 and TRBJ2-3; no clear D gene. The CDR3 has 16 residues. Germline V gene lookup returns CDR1 SGHTA and CDR2 FQGNSA. Trimming shortened V by 6 bases and J by 2 bases, and 18 bases separated the two germline ends. CDR3 sequence (DNA): TGTGCCAGCAGTCCTTCCCGCCCCGGATCCACAGATACGCAGTATTTT. Residues: CASSPSRPGSTDTQYF.

The rearrangement uses TRBV18 and TRBJ2-3; 9 bases agree with TRBD2. This CDR3 has 16 amino acids. V shed 6 bases and J 3 bases; nucleotides not matched to a gene: 10. Germline values: CDR1 KGHSH, CDR2 LQKENI. The CDR3 loop reads CASSPPNLAGTDTQYF. The CDR3, as DNA: TGTGCCAGCTCCCCCCCCAACCTAGCGGGGACAGATACGCAGTATTTT. The complete variable domain, with remaining parts taken from reference TRBV18 and TRBJ2-3, reads NAGVMQNPRHLVRRRGQEARLRCSPMKGHSHVYWYRQLPEEGLKFMVYLQKENIIDESGMPKERFSAEFPKEGPSILRIQQVVRGDSAAYFCASSPPNLAGTDTQYFGPGTRLTVL.

The V call is TRBV28, the J call TRBJ2-7, with TRBD1 matching over 10 bases. CDR1 is MDHEN, CDR2 SYDVKM, per germline. After removal of 8 bases from V and 6 bases from J, the junction contained 13 bases not matched to a gene. CDR3 length: 15 amino acids. In nucleotides, the CDR3 is TGTGCCAGCCCCCCGGGACAGGGGACAATTTTCGAGCAGTACTTC. It codes for CASPPGQGTIFEQYF.

This clonotype occurred once. The CDR3 DNA follows: TGTGCCAGCAGTTTAATGGCCAGGTGGGGGACCGGGGAGCTGTTTTTT. Residues: CASSLMARWGTGELFF. V gene TRBV12-3 or TRBV12-4 combines with J gene TRBJ2-2; D tentatively reads TRBD1 or TRBD2 (5 bases each). The CDR3 contains 16 residues. Trimming took off 2 bases at V and 5 bases at J, with 15 bases between the two ends.

This clonotype was seen a single time. V usage is TRBV6-5 and J usage is TRBJ2-1; D is perhaps TRBD1 (6 bases). V lost 7 bases and J 5 bases, leaving 15 bases between the germline ends. The CDR3 sequence is 14 residues long. From germline, CDR1 is MNHEY and CDR2 SVGAGI. CDR3 in amino acids: CASKMTGWDNEQFF. CDR3 coding DNA: TGTGCCAGCAAGATGACAGGTTGGGACAATGAGCAGTTCTTC.

V usage is TRBV30 and J usage is TRBJ1-1; D may be TRBD1 (6 bases). The V end lost 3 bases, the J end lost 1 base, and 15 bases lay between the germline ends. Germline V lookup: CDR1 GTSNPN, CDR2 SVGIG (reference sequence). The CDR3 is 15 amino acids. CDR3 DNA: TGTGCCTGGAGAGGGGGGGGCCTTGAGAACACTGAAGCTTTCTTT. Translation: CAWRGGGLENTEAFF.

A remark on this clonotype: A junction end diverges from the germline sequence, so it may reflect a read error. The V call is TRBV7-2, the J call TRBJ2-7; a possible D gene is TRBD2 (5 bases). The CDR3 contains 15 residues. Germline lookup yields CDR1 SGHTA and CDR2 FQGNSA. This chain's CDR3 is CASSLAGVPSFEQYF. The CDR3 DNA is TGTGCCAGCAGCTTAGCGGGAGTCCCCTCCTTCGAGCAGTACTTC.

The rearrangement uses TRBV5-4 and TRBJ2-3, with TRBD1 as a possible D gene (6 bases). Looked up from germline, CDR1 is SGHNT and CDR2 is YYREEE (reference sequence). V lost 3 bases and J 3 bases, leaving 14 bases between the germline ends. This CDR3 contains 15 residues. This chain's CDR3 is CASSSRDTETDTQYF. Here the CDR3 DNA reads TGTGCCAGCAGCTCCAGGGACACGGAAACAGATACGCAGTATTTT. Based on the CDR3 plus reference TRBV5-4 and TRBJ2-3, the full variable domain is ETGVTQSPTHLIKTRGQQVTLRCSSQSGHNTVSWYQQALGQGPQFIFQYYREEENGRGNFPPRFSGLQFPNYSSELNVNALELDDSALYLCASSSRDTETDTQYFGPGTRLTVL.

In its sample, this clonotype was seen a few times. The V and J genes are TRBV10-3 and TRBJ2-2, with 15 bases lining up with TRBD2. Germline V gene sequence: CDR1 ENHRY, CDR2 SYGVKD. There are 18 residues in the CDR3. J lost 4 bases, V lost 6 bases, and 9 bases had no gene match. CDR3 DNA: TGTGCCATCAGCCGGACTAGCGGGAGGGCCGGAGTCACCGGGGAGCTGTTTTTT. This gives the protein CAISRTSGRAGVTGELFF.

This clonotype appeared a few times. The V and J genes are TRBV12-3 or TRBV12-4 and TRBJ1-2; D call uncertain. Trimming left V 4 bases short and J 0 bases short, with 9 bases between. The CDR3 covers 14 residues. CDR3 sequence reads: CASSSINSNYGYTF. As DNA, the CDR3 is TGTGCCAGCAGTTCCATTAACTCTAACTATGGCTACACCTTC.